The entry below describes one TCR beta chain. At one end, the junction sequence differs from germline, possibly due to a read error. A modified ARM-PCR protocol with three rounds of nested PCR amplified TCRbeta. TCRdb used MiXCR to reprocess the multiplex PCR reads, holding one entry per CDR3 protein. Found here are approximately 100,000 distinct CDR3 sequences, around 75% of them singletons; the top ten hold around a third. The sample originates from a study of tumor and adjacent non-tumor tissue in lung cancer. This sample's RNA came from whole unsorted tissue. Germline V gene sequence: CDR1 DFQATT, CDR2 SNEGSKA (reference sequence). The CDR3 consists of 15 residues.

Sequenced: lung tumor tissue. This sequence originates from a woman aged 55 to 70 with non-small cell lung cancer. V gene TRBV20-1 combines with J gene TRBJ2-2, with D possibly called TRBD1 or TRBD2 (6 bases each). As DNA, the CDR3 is TGCGGTGCTAGAGCCACAGGGCGGGACACCCGGAAGCTGTTTTTT. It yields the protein CGARATGRDTRKLFF.